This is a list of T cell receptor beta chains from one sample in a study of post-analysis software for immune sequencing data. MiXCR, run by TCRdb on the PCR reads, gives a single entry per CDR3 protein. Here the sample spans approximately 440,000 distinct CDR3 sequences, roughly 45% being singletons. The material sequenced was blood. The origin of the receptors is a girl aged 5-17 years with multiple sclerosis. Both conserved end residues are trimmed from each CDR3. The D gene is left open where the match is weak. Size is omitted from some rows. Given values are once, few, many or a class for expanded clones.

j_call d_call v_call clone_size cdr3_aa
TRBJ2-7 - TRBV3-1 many ASSQDYGGGYEQY
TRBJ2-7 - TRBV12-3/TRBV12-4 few ASSKGIEQY
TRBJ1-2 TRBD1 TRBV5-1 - ASRTDRADDYT
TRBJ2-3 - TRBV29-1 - SVVGSPDTQY
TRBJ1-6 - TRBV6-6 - ASRTTALGRSPLH
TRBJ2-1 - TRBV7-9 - ASSLDLTEQF
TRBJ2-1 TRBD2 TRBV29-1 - SVEGKEGLAGVYNEQF
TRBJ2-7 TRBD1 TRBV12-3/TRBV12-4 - ASTPRDRGTLYEQY
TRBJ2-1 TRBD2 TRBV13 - ASSPKGLAGDNEQF
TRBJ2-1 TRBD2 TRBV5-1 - ATTELAGLEGEQF
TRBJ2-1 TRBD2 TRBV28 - ASSALAGGPHEQF
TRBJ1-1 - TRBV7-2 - ASSLAVRGKDEAF
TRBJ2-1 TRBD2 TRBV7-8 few ASSLDGLAGVYNEQF
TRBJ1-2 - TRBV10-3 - AISEEIRTFYGYT
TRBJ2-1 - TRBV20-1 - SARDSRGNSYNEQF
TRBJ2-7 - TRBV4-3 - ASSQDLNRPYEQY
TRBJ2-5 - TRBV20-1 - GARQSISGETQY
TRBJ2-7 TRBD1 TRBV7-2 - ASSSRGGPYEQY
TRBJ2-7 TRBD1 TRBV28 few ASSLRDRGWDEQY
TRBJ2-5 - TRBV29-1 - SATGTQETQY
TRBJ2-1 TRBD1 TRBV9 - ASSVTSGQYYNEQF
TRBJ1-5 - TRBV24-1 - ATSDLPGVDQPQH
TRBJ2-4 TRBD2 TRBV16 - ASNPAGANIQY
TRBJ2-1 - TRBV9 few ASSGLSYNEQF
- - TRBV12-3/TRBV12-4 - ASRDDRETQY
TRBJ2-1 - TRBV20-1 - SAILAGRYNEQF
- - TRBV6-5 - ASSYTPVGVEQY
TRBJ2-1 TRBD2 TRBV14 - ASSQGSGHNEQF
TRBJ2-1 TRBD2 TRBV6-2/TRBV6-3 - ASSYELSGSRF
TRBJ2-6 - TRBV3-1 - ASSRGQPGANVLT
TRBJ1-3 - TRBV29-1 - SAHTELAGNTIY
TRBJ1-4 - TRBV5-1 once ACSARTATNEKLF
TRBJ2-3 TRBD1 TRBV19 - ASSTGTGTRRDTQY
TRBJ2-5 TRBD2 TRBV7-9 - ASSLGGLAGVTVETQY
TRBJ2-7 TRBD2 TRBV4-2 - ASSQELAGSYEQY
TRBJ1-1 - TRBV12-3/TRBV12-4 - ASSPREGGGNTEAF
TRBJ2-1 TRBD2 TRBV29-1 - SVVPAGGPGEQF
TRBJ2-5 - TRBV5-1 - ASSPSLGGVETQY
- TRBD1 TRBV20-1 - SAGRDRIDEQF
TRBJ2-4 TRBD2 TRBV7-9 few ASSSFAGGIAKNIQY
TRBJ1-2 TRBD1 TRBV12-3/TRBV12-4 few ASSPTDRGSWGYT
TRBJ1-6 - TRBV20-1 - SARARRGSYNSPLH
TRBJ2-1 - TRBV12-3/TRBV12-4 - ASSFTQSSYNEQF
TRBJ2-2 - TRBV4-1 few ASSQDFGVTGELF
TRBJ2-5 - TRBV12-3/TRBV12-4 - ASSLLIGESGQETQY